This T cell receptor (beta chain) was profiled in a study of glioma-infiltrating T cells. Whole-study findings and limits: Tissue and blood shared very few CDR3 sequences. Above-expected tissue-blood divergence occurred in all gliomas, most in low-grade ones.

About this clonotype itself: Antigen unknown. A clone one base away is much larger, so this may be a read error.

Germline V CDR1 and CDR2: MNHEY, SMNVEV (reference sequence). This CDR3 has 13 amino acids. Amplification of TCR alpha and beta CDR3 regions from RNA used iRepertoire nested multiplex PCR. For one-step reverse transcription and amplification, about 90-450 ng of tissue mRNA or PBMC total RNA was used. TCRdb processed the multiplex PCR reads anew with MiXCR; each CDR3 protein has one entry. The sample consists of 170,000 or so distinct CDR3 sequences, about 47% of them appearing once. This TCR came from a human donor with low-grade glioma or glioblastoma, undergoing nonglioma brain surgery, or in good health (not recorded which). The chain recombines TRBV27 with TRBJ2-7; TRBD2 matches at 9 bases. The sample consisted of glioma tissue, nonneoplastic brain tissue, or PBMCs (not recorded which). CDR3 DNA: TGTGCCCGCAGTTTCTTAGCGGGAGCGCCTATATCCTTC. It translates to CARSFLAGAPISF.